The 8 T cell receptor beta chains below all came from one sample that was sequenced in a study of identical twins. A single record per CDR3 protein comes from TCRdb applying MiXCR to the 5' RACE reads. The sample has 1,800,000 or so distinct CDR3 sequences, about 31% seen once. The source material was cord blood. Every receptor here comes from a newborn girl in good health.

This clonotype was picked up a small number of times. The chain is built from TRBV7-2 and TRBJ2-3, with 12 bases aligning to TRBD2. Germline V gene sequence: CDR1 SGHTA, CDR2 FQGNSA. Losses at the gene ends were 0 bases for V and 2 bases for J; bases not matched to a gene: 6. The CDR3 consists of 18 residues. The CDR3 protein is CASSLARLAGGTTDTQYF. CDR3 sequence (DNA): TGTGCCAGCAGCTTAGCGAGGCTAGCGGGAGGGACCACAGATACGCAGTATTTT.

The rearrangement links TRBV28 to TRBJ2-1; possible D gene TRBD1, 5 bases. CDR3 length equals 15 residues. Looked up from germline, CDR1 is MDHEN and CDR2 is SYDVKM. V was trimmed by 5 bases and J by 4 bases, leaving 15 bases between them. CDR3 bases: TGTGCCAGCAGTCCTCCCCGGACAATTTACAATGAGCAGTTCTTC. Its translation is CASSPPRTIYNEQFF.

This clonotype has a handful of counts. J is TRBJ1-6 and V is TRBV3-1; D possibly corresponds to TRBD1 (5 bases). The CDR3 sequence is 18 residues long. With 0 bases removed from V and 0 bases from J, the gap between germline ends came to 12 bases. Germline CDR1 and CDR2: LGHDT and YNNKEL (reference sequence). The CDR3: CASSQETSGVSYNSPLHF. The CDR3 nucleotides read TGTGCCAGCAGCCAAGAAACCTCGGGGGTCTCCTATAATTCACCCCTCCACTTT.

This clonotype showed up just a few times. The genes are TRBV10-3 and TRBJ2-7; TRBD2 agrees at 8 bases. Germline CDR1 reads ENHRY; CDR2 reads SYGVKD. The trim removed 3 bases at V and 0 bases at J, leaving 7 bases unmatched. This CDR3 is built from 16 residues. The CDR3 loop is CAISDLLGTSSYEQYF. DNA of the CDR3: TGTGCCATCAGTGATCTTCTGGGGACTAGCTCCTACGAGCAGTACTTC.

This clonotype has ten or more counts. The gene calls are TRBV25-1 and TRBJ1-2; D remains unclear. This CDR3 contains 15 residues. Germline V gene sequence: CDR1 MGHDK, CDR2 SYGVNS. Trimming cost V 4 bases and J 4 bases, with 16 bases left between them. This CDR3 is CASSGTAGFLYGYTF. DNA for the CDR3: TGTGCCAGCAGTGGTACCGCGGGTTTTCTCTATGGCTACACCTTC.

The sample holds many counts of this clonotype. The chain carries TRBV6-2 or TRBV6-3 and TRBJ1-1, with D possibly matching TRBD1 (5 bases). The CDR3 consists of 13 residues. The V gene lost 3 bases and the J gene lost 4 bases, with 9 bases spanning the gap. Germline V CDR1 and CDR2: MNHEY, SVGEGT. DNA for the CDR3: TGTGCCAGCAGTTATCGAAGGGGCACTGAAGCTTTCTTT. Encoded protein: CASSYRRGTEAFF.

This clonotype showed up many times. The chain combines TRBV10-3 with TRBJ1-2; D call uncertain. V was clipped by 2 bases and J by 8 bases, with 6 bases between them. Germline assignment: CDR1 ENHRY and CDR2 SYGVKD. This CDR3 has 11 residues. For the CDR3, the DNA is TGTGCCATCAGTGAGGGGAGCGGCTACACCTTC. This sequence encodes CAISEGSGYTF.

For this clonotype: A single base separates this from a much larger clone, so it may be a read error. The chain links TRBV2 to TRBJ1-2; the D is unclear. This CDR3 spans 13 amino acids. Germline V gene data show CDR1 as SNHLY and CDR2 as FYNNEI. V gave up 5 bases and J gave up 5 bases, with 12 bases separating them. CDR3 sequence: CASSINVPYGYTF. The CDR3 DNA follows: TGTGCCAGCAGTATTAACGTTCCTTATGGCTACACCTTC. The full variable domain, in which reference TRBV2 and TRBJ1-2 provide the parts outside the CDR3, is EPEVTQTPSHQVTQMGQEVILRCVPISNHLYFYWYRQILGQKVEFLVSFYNNEISEKSEIFDDQFSVERPDGSNFTLKIRSTKLEDSAMYFCASSINVPYGYTFGSGTRLTVV.